This record looks at one TCR beta chain sequence and its context. The record originates from a study of spatial heterogeneity in lung cancer. A unique molecular identifier was attached to every TCR cDNA molecule. A single record per CDR3 protein comes from TCRdb applying MiXCR to the 5' RACE reads. The table shows approximately 92,000 distinct CDR3 sequences, with 10% to 15% occurring only once. The time point denotes: sample taken at primary tumor resection. The authors sequenced whole RNA from tumor, nontumor lung or frozen PBMC without sorting. The input for sequencing was PBMCs, taken at surgery. This sequence was found in a male donor with early-stage non-small cell lung cancer.

The CDR3 reads CASSQVRTSGGGPQETQYF. The CDR3 region has the DNA TGCGCCAGCAGCCAAGTACGGACTAGCGGGGGGGGCCCCCAAGAGACCCAGTACTTC. The J gene is TRBJ2-5, the V gene TRBV4-3; the match to TRBD2 covers 15 bases. The germline CDR1 and CDR2 sequences are LGHNA and YSLEER. This CDR3 spans 19 amino acids. The junction had 7 bases not matched to a gene; V was cut back by 1 base and J by 1 base.